This T cell receptor beta chain was sequenced during a study of blood T cell repertoires in COVID-19. Study context: Italy, Spain and the United States were the sources of the convalescent and acute COVID-19 samples. PBMCs, B-cell-depleted T cells, or T cells provided the cDNA or gDNA that made up the material.

V dropped 0 bases and J dropped 8 bases, with 14 bases sitting between them. The CDR3 has 15 residues. Per germline, CDR1 MNHNS and CDR2 SASEGT. Measured with immunoSEQ multiplex PCR; TCRdb has only the in-frame clones, and not every one. The repertoire consists of about 150,000 clones, with around 86% occurring once and the leading ten covering almost 8.5%. The chain carries TRBV6-1 and TRBJ2-1, with D possibly TRBD2 on 6 matching bases. Sequencing was carried out using peripheral blood. The clonotype was recovered from a woman aged 55-69 years with active or convalescent COVID-19. CDR3 DNA sequence: TGTGCCAGCAGTGAAGCAGCGGGCTCGGGGGATGAGCAGTTCTTC. Amino acids: CASSEAAGSGDEQFF.